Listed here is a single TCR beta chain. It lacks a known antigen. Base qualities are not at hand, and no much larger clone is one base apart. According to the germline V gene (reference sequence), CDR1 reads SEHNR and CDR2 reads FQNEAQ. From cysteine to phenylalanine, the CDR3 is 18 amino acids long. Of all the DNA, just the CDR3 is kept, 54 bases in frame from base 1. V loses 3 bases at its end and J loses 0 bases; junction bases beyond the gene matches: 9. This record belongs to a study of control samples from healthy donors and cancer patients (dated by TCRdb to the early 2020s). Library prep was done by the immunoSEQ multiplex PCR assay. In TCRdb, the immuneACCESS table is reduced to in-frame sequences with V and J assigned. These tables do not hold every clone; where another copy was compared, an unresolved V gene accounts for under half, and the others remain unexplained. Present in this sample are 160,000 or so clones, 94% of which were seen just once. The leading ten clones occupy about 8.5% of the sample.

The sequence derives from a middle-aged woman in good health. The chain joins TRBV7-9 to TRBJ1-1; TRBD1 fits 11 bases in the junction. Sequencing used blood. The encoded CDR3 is CASSFPRDRGSMNTEAFF. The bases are TGTGCCAGCAGCTTCCCCCGGGACAGGGGGTCAATGAACACTGAAGCTTTCTTT.